The 4 T cell receptor beta chains listed next were all sequenced from one sample in a study of CD8 T cells in Susac syndrome. Random hexamers were used to reverse transcribe about 0.45 to 1 ug of RNA. TCRdb itself ran the immunoSEQ multiplex PCR reads through MiXCR, one entry per CDR3 protein. The sample carries under 200,000 distinct CDR3 sequences, 90% to 95% recorded once. The material sequenced was CD4+ T cells from PBMCs. These receptors all come from a human donor with Susac syndrome.

This rearrangement joins TRBV20-1 to TRBJ2-5; D perhaps matches TRBD2 (7 bases). CDR3 length equals 17 residues. Trimming shortened V by 2 bases and J by 5 bases, and 24 bases separated the two germline ends. Germline loops: CDR1 DFQATT, CDR2 SNEGSKA (reference sequence). The CDR3 sequence: CSARSPRGGPNHETQYF. The CDR3 region has the DNA TGCAGTGCTAGATCCCCAAGGGGGGGACCTAATCACGAGACCCAGTACTTC.

This chain uses TRBV5-4 with TRBJ2-1, with a weak D call TRBD1 (6 bases). CDR1 and CDR2 (germline): SGHNT, YYREEE (reference sequence). The CDR3 contains 15 residues. V was shortened by 4 bases and J by 5 bases, with 16 bases between the two germline ends. CDR3 loop: CASSLKTGQHNEQFF. As DNA, the CDR3 is TGTGCCAGCAGCCTAAAGACAGGTCAGCACAATGAGCAGTTCTTC.

The chain is built from TRBV4-3 and TRBJ2-2, with no clear D. Trimming pared 0 bases from V and 1 base from J, leaving 9 bases between. The CDR3 contains 16 residues. Germline loops: CDR1 LGHNA, CDR2 YSLEER. CDR3 DNA sequence: TGCGCCAGCAGCCAAGAGGGCTATCAGAACACCGGGGAGCTGTTTTTT. It yields the protein CASSQEGYQNTGELFF.

The chain employs TRBV18 and TRBJ2-3; 9 nucleotides match TRBD2. The CDR3 is 16 amino acids. The germline V gene encodes CDR1 KGHSH and CDR2 LQKENI. V gave up 6 bases and J gave up 3 bases; unmatched junction bases: 10. The CDR3 coding sequence is TGTGCCAGCTCTTCGGGTAGCGGGGGATCAACAGATACGCAGTATTTT. Its protein is CASSSGSGGSTDTQYF.